What follows describes a single T cell receptor (beta chain). Produced via immunoSEQ multiplex PCR; TCRdb's table is partial and in-frame only. The repertoire has under 300,000 clones, approximately 80% of them found once; the top ten carry about an eighth. These data belong to a study of control samples from healthy donors and cancer patients. The CDR3 loop spans 14 amino acids. Germline CDR1 reads SNHLY; CDR2 reads FYNNEI. V lost 10 bases and J lost 6; bases outside the gene matches: 10. The sequenced sample consisted of PBMCs. This rearrangement joins TRBV2 to TRBJ2-7; 12 nucleotides agree with TRBD2. The sequence was collected from a woman in her sixties or seventies with lung cancer. The CDR3 bases are TGTGCCACCAGACAGGCTAGCGGGAGGGGCGAGCAGTACTTC. Translation gives CATRQASGRGEQYF.